The clone carrying this T cell receptor (beta chain) was seen more than once but under ten times. Compared with germline, one end of the junction differs, possibly owing to a read error. The data stem from a study of tumor-infiltrating lymphocytes in primary liver carcinoma. Study details: The five patients, who were men and women, ranged in age from 30 to 69 years.

A constant-region primer primed TCR beta cDNA synthesis from about 530 ng of total RNA. What produced the TCR beta libraries was three nested multiplex PCR rounds using slightly modified ARM-PCR. TCRdb re-analysed the multiplex PCR reads in MiXCR, keeping a single row per CDR3 protein. The sample consists of approximately 54,000 distinct CDR3 sequences, 70% to 80% of them appearing once. Unsorted bulk tissue of about 18-32 mg yielded co-extracted RNA and DNA. Primary liver carcinomas in the patients were surgically resected. Specimen: liver tumor tissue from sampling region 2. Described subset: tumor region T2, inferior pole. The sequence derives from a man aged 40-50 years with primary liver carcinoma and hepatitis B virus infection.

The CDR3 region has the DNA TGTGTCAGCAGCTTACGATGGACAGGGGAAAACGAGCAGTACTTC. Amino acids: CVSSLRWTGENEQYF. J is TRBJ2-7 and V is TRBV11-2; 9 bases line up with TRBD1. There are 15 residues in the CDR3. Germline lookup yields CDR1 SGHAT and CDR2 FQNNGV.